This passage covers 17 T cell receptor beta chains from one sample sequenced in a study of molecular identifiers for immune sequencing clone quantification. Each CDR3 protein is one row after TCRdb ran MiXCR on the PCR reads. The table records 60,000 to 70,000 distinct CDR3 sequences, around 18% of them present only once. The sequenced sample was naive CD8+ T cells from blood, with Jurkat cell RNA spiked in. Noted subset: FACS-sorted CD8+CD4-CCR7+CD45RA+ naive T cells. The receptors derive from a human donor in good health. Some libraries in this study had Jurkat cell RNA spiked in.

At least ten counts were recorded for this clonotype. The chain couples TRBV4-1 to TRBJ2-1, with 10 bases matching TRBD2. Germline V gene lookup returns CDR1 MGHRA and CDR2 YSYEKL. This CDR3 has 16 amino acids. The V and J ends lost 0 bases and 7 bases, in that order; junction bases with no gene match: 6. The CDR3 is CASSQDLLAGVNEQFF. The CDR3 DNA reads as TGCGCCAGCAGCCAAGATCTCCTAGCGGGAGTTAATGAGCAGTTCTTC.

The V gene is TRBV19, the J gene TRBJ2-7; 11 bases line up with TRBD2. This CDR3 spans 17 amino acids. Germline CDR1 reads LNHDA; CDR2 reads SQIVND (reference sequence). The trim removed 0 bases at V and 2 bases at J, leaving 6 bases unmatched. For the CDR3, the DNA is TGTGCCAGTAGTATAGAATCGGGACTAGCGGCAGCCTACGAGCAGTACTTC. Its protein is CASSIESGLAAAYEQYF.

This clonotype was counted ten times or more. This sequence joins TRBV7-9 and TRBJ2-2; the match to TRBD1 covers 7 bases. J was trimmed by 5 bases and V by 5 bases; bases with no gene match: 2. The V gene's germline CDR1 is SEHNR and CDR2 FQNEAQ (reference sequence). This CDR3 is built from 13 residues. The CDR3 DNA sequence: TGTGCCAGCAGCCGGGACAGTACCGGGGAGCTGTTTTTT. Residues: CASSRDSTGELFF. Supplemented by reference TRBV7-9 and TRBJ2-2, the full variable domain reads DTGVSQNPRHKITKRGQNVTFRCDPISEHNRLYWYRQTLGQGPEFLTYFQNEAQLEKSRLLSDRFSAERPKGSFSTLEIQRTEQGDSAMYLCASSRDSTGELFFGEGSRLTVL.

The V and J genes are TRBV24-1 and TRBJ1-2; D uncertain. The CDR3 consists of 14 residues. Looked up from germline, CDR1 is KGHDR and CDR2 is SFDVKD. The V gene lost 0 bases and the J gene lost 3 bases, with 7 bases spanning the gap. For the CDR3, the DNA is TGTGCCACCAGTGATTTGGGCAGCGACTATGGCTACACCTTC. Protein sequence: CATSDLGSDYGYTF.

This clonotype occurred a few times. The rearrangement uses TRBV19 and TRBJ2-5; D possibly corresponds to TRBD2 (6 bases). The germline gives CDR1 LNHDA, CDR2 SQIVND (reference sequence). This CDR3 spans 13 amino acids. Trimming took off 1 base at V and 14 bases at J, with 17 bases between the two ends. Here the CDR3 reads CASSIGPRDSLYF. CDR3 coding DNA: TGTGCCAGTAGTATAGGTCCCCGGGACTCCCTATACTTC.

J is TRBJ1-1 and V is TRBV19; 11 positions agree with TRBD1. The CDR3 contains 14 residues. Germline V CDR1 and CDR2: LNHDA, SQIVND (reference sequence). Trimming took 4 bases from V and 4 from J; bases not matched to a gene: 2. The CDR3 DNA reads TGTGCCAGTAGTACCGGGACAGGGGGCACTGAAGCTTTCTTT. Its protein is CASSTGTGGTEAFF. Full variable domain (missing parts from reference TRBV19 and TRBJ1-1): DGGITQSPKYLFRKEGQNVTLSCEQNLNHDAMYWYRQDPGQGLRLIYYSQIVNDFQKGDIAEGYSVSREKKESFPLTVTSAQKNPTAFYLCASSTGTGGTEAFFGQGTRLTVV.

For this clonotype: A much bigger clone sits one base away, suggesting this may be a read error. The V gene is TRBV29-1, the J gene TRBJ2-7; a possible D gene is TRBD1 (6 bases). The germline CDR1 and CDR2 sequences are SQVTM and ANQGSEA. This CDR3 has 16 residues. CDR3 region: CNVETPGVGNSYEQYF. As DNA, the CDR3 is TGCAACGTTGAAACCCCAGGGGTAGGAAACTCCTACGAGCAGTACTTC.

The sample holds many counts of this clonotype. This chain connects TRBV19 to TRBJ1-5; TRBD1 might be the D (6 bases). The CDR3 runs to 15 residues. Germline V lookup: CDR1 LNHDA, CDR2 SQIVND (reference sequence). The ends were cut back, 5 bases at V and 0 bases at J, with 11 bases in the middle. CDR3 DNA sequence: TGTGCCAGTAGTCTCCGGGACATTAGCAATCAGCCCCAGCATTTT. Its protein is CASSLRDISNQPQHF.

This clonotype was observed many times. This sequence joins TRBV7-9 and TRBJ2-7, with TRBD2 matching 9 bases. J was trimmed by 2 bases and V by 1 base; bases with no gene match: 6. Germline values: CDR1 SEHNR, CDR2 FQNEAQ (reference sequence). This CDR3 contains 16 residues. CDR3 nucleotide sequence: TGTGCCAGCAGCTTAGGTAGGACTAGCGAACCCTACGAGCAGTACTTC. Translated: CASSLGRTSEPYEQYF. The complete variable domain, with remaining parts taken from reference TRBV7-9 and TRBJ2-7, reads DTGVSQNPRHKITKRGQNVTFRCDPISEHNRLYWYRQTLGQGPEFLTYFQNEAQLEKSRLLSDRFSAERPKGSFSTLEIQRTEQGDSAMYLCASSLGRTSEPYEQYFGPGTRLTVT.

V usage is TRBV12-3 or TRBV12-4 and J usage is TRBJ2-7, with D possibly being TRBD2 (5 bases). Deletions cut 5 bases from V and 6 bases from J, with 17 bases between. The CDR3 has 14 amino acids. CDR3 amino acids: CASSLGVTTREQYF. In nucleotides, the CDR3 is TGTGCCAGCAGTCTCGGGGTCACTACTCGCGAGCAGTACTTC.

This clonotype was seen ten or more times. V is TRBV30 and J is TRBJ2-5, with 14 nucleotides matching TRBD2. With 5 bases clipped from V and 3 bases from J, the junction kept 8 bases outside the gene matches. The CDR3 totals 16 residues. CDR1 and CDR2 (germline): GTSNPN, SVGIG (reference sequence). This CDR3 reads CAWHLPGLAGEETQYF. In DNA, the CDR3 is TGTGCCTGGCATCTACCGGGACTAGCGGGAGAAGAGACCCAGTACTTC.

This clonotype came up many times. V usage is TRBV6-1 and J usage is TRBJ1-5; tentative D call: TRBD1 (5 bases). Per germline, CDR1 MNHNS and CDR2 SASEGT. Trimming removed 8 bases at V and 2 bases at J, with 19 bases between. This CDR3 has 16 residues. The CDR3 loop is CASRAGFVGRNQPQHF. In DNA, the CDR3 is TGTGCCAGCCGGGCGGGTTTCGTGGGACGCAATCAGCCCCAGCATTTT.

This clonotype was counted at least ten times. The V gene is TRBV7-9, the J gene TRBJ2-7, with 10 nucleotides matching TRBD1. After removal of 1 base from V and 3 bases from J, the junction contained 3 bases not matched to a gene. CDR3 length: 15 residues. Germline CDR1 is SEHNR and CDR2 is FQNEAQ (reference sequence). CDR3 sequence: CASSLGGTGDYEQYF. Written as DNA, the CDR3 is TGTGCCAGCAGCTTAGGAGGGACAGGGGACTACGAGCAGTACTTC.

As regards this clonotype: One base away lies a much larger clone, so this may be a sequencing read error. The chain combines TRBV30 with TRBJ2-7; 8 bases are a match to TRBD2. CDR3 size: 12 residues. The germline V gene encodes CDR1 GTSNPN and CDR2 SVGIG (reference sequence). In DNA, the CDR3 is TGTGCCTGGAGTCCTAGCGGGTACGAGCGGTACTTC. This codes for CAWSPSGYERYF.

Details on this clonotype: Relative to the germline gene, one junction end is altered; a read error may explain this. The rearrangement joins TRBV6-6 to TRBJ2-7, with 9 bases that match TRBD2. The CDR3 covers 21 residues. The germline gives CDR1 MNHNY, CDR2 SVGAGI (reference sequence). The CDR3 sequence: CASSYSGKLAGPPPWPYELYF. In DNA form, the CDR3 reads TGTGCCAGCAGTTACTCGGGGAAACTAGCGGGCCCCCCTCCCTGGCCCTACGAGCTGTACTTC.

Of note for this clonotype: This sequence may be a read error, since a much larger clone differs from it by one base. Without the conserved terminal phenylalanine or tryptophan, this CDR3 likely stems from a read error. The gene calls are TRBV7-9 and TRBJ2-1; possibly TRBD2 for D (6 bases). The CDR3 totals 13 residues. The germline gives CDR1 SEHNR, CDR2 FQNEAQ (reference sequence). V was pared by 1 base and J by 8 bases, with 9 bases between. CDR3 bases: TGTGCCAGCAGCTTAGGACCGGGGGATGAGCAGTTCCTC. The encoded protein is CASSLGPGDEQFL.

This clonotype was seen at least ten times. The CDR3 bases are TGTGCCAGCAAGGCCAGCGGGGCCTACAATGAGCAGTTCTTC. Protein sequence: CASKASGAYNEQFF. The chain carries TRBV7-8 and TRBJ2-1, with 7 bases aligning to TRBD2. The germline gives CDR1 SGHVS, CDR2 FQNEAQ. V trimming: 7 bases; J trimming: 2 bases; junction bases outside the gene matches: 5. The CDR3 contains 14 residues.